This T cell receptor beta chain comes out of a study of blood T cell repertoires in COVID-19. Sequenced by immunoSEQ multiplex PCR; TCRdb stores in-frame clones only, minus some. The data show about 160,000 clones, with roughly 84% seen just once and around 14% held by the top ten. CDR3 length: 12 residues. Trimming pared 5 bases from V and 4 bases from J, leaving 6 bases between. Germline-derived CDR1 and CDR2 are MNHNY and SVGAGI (reference sequence). The sequencing sample was made of peripheral blood. The rearrangement links TRBV6-6 to TRBJ2-1; D might be TRBD2 (5 bases). The origin of this receptor is a man aged 18-30 years with active or convalescent COVID-19. The CDR3 here is CASSERYNEQFF. Written as DNA, the CDR3 is TGTGCCAGCAGTGAGCGGTACAATGAGCAGTTCTTC.